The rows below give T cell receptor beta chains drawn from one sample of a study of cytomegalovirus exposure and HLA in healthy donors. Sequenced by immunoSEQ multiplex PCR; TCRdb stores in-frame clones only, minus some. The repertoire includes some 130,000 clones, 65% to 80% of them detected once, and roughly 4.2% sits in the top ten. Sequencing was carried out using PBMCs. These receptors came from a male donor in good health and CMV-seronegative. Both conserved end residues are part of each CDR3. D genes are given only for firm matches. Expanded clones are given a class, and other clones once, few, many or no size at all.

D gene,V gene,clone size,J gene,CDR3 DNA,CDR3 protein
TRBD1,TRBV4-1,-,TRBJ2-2,TGCGCCAGCAGCCAAGTGGGGGACAGGGGAACCGGGGAGCTGTTTTTT,CASSQVGDRGTGELFF
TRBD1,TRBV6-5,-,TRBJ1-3,TGTGCCAGCAGTTACAATCGGGACAGAGGAAACACCATATATTTT,CASSYNRDRGNTIYF
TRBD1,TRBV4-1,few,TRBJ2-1,TGCGCCAGCAGCCAAGAACAGGGGAACAATGAGCAGTTCTTC,CASSQEQGNNEQFF
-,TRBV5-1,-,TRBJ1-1,TGCGCCAGCAGCCCAGGGAATATTGAAGCTTTCTTT,CASSPGNIEAFF
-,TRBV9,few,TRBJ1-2,TGTGCCAGCAGCGTAGGACTGGAGTATGGCTACACCTTC,CASSVGLEYGYTF
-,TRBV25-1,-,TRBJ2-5,TGTGCCAGCAGTTTAGCGCACCAAGAGACCCAGTACTTC,CASSLAHQETQYF
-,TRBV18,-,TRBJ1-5,TGTGCCAGCTCCCCCGCAGGGCGTAGCAATCAGCCCCAGCATTTT,CASSPAGRSNQPQHF
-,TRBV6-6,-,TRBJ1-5,TGTGCCAGCACCGGAGGACAGCCCCAGCATTTT,CASTGGQPQHF
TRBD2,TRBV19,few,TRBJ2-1,TGTGCCAGTAGTTCGGTTAGCGGGCAATACAATGAGCAGTTCTTC,CASSSVSGQYNEQFF
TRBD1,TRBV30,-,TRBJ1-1,TGTGCCTGGAGTTCTGGACAGGGGAACACTGAAGCTTTCTTT,CAWSSGQGNTEAFF
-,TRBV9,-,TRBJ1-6,TGTGCCAGCAGCGTAGAGTCGGTGGCAGGAAATTCACCCCTCCACTTT,CASSVESVAGNSPLHF
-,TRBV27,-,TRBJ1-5,TGTGCCAGCAGGCTCGGGCCAGGGTCCTCTCAGCCCCAGCATTTT,CASRLGPGSSQPQHF
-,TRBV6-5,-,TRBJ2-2,TGTGCCAGCAGTTACGCCCAGGAAAACACCGGGGAGCTGTTTTTT,CASSYAQENTGELFF
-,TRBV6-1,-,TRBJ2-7,TGTGCCAGCAGTGAATCGAGAAGACTACTCTACGAGCAGTACTTC,CASSESRRLLYEQYF
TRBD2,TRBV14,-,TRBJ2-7,TGTGCCAGCAGCCGGTGGACTAGCGGGGGGGCCCGCTCCTACGAGCAGTACTTC,CASSRWTSGGARSYEQYF
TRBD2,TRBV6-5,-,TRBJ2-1,TGTGCCAGCAATAGCGGGGGGTCGGGCTACAATGAGCAGTTCTTC,CASNSGGSGYNEQFF
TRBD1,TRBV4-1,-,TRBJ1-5,TGCGCCAGCAGCCTGGGCCGGGACAGGTTAAGAAATCAGCCCCAGCATTTT,CASSLGRDRLRNQPQHF
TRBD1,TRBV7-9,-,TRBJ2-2,TGTGCCAGCAGCCGACAGGGGAACACCGGGGAGCTGTTTTTT,CASSRQGNTGELFF
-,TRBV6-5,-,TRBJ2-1,TGTGCCAGCAGTTACGAGGGGGGGTATAGTAATGAGCAGTTCTTC,CASSYEGGYSNEQFF
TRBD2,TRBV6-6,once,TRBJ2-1,TGTGCCAGCACTTTTGGCGGGAGCACCAATGAGCAGTTCTTC,CASTFGGSTNEQFF
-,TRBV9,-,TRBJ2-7,TGTGCCAGCAGCGACTCTAGCACCGGCTTGGGAGAGCAGTACTTC,CASSDSSTGLGEQYF
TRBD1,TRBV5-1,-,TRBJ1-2,TGCGCCAGCAGCGAATACACAGGGGGCGACTATGGCTACACCTTC,CASSEYTGGDYGYTF
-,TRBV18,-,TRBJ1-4,TGTGCCAGCTCACCGGGAGGAGGAACTAATGAAAAACTGTTTTTT,CASSPGGGTNEKLFF
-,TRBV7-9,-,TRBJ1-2,TGTGCCAGCAGCTTAGCGGCGGATGGCTACACCTTC,CASSLAADGYTF
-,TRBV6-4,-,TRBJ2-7,TGTGCCAGCTCCTGGGCCGACCCGGGGGACGTTTACGAGCAGTACTTC,CASSWADPGDVYEQYF
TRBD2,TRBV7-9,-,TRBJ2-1,TGTGCCAGCAGCCCTAAGCGGGAGAGAGCCTACAATGAGCAGTTCTTC,CASSPKRERAYNEQFF
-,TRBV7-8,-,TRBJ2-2,TGTGCCAGCAGCCCCGTTACAAGAACGAACACCGGGGAGCTGTTTTTT,CASSPVTRTNTGELFF
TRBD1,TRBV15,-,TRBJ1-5,TGTGCCACCAGCCGGACAGGGGATCAGCCCCAGCATTTT,CATSRTGDQPQHF
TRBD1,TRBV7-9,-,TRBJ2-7,TGTGCCAGCAGCTTAGGGGACAGGGGGCGCGAGCAGTACTTC,CASSLGDRGREQYF
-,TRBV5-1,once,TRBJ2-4,TGCGCCAGCAGCTTAGGTCAGACGAGGGCGAGTAACATTCAGTACTTC,CASSLGQTRASNIQYF
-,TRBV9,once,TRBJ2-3,TGTGCCAGCAGCGTAGGTCCCCTTCGCACAGATACGCAGTATTTT,CASSVGPLRTDTQYF
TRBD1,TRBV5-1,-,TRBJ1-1,TGCGCCAGCAGCTATGGACCGGGACAGGGAGCTCCAAAAGCTTTCTTT,CASSYGPGQGAPKAFF
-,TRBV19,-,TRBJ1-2,TGTGCCAGTAGTGCCGGGTCCTTAGAGGGCTATGGCTACACCTTC,CASSAGSLEGYGYTF
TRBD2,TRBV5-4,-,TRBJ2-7,TGTGCCAGCACCCTAGCGGGAGGGCCGGGCGAGCAGTACTTC,CASTLAGGPGEQYF
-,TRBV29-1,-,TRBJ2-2,TGCAGCGTAGGGACTTCTTCCCACGGGGAGCTGTTTTTT,CSVGTSSHGELFF
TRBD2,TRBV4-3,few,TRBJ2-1,TGCGCCAGCAGCCAAGAGAGCGGGGGGGGATACCGGTTCTTC,CASSQESGGGYRFF
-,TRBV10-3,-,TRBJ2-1,TGTGCCATCAAGGACGGGAGCTCCTACAATGAGCAGTTCTTC,CAIKDGSSYNEQFF
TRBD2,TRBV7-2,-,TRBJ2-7,TGTGCCAGCAGCTTACAGCGGGATGCCTACGAGCAGTACTTC,CASSLQRDAYEQYF
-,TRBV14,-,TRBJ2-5,TGTGCCAGCAGCCCAAAAGCTGATAGCGGATGGGGAGAGACCCAGTACTTC,CASSPKADSGWGETQYF
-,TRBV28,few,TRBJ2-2,TGTGCCAGCAGGGTATCGGACACATACACCGGGGAGCTGTTTTTT,CASRVSDTYTGELFF
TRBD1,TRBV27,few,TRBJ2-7,TGTGCCAGCAGTATCTTGGGACAGCCCTCCTACGAGCAGTACTTC,CASSILGQPSYEQYF
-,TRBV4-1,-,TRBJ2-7,TGCGCCAGCAGCCAAGCGCCCTTCAGTTCCTACGAGCAGTACTTC,CASSQAPFSSYEQYF
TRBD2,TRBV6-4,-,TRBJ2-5,TGTGCCAGCAGTCGACTAGCGGGAGAGAAGGAGACCCAGTACTTC,CASSRLAGEKETQYF
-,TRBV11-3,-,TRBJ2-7,TGTGCCAGCAGCCAGGGTCCCGGGAGATATGAGCAGTACTTC,CASSQGPGRYEQYF